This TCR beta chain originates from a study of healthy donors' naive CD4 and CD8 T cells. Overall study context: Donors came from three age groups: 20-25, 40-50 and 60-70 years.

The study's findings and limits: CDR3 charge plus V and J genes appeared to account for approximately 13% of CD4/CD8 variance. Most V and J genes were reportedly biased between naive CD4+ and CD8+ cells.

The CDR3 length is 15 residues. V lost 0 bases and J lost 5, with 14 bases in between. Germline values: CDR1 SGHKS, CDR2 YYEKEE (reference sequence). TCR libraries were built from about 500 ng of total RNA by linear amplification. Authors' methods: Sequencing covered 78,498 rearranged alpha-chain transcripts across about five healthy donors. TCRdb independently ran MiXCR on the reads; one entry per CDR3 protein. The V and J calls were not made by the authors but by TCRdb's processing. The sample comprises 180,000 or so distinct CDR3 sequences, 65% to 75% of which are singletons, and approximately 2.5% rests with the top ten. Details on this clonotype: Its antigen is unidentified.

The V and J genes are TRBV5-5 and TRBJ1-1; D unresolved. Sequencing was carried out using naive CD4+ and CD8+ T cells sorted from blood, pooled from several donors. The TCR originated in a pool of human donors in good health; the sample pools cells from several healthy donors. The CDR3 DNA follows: TGTGCCAGCAGCTTGGCCCCAAGTATTAGTACTGAAGCTTTCTTT. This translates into CASSLAPSISTEAFF.